This T cell receptor beta chain appears in the sequencing data of a study of blood T cell repertoires in COVID-19. In the study overall: The United States, Italy and Spain supplied acute and convalescent COVID-19 samples. From T cells, B-cell-depleted T cells, or PBMCs came the material, which was cDNA or gDNA.

Patients of the Seattle cohort, enrolled during active infection, were followed longitudinally. Trimming cost V 0 bases and J 0 bases, with 7 bases left between them. Germline CDR1 SGHKS, CDR2 YYEKEE (reference sequence). CDR3 size: 14 residues. Data came from immunoSEQ multiplex PCR; TCRdb stores just in-frame clones and leaves some out. The sample yields over 70,000 clones, roughly 85% seen once. Sequencing was carried out using peripheral blood. The J gene is TRBJ2-7, the V gene TRBV5-5; D not resolved. This sequence was found in a man between 60 and 75 years old with COVID-19, enrolled during active disease. The CDR3 DNA reads as TGTGCCAGCAGCTTGGGGCAAAGCTCCTACGAGCAGTACTTC. Protein product: CASSLGQSSYEQYF.